This T cell receptor beta chain derives from a study of beta chain features in type 1 diabetes. The study's findings and limits: Type 1 diabetes patients had TCRB CDR3s that were shorter (moderately but significantly so) in all four CD4+ subsets. The naive, central memory and Treg TCRB repertoires showed an apparent similarity that was greater among patients than among healthy donors. There were fewer insertions and more deletions at the VDJ junctions of type 1 diabetes patients.

The entirety of the isolated RNA underwent reverse transcription, so expressed TCRB transcripts were sequenced. Using immunoSEQ multiplex PCR, the repertoire was profiled, and TCRdb retains in-frame clones only, with some absent. This sample has about 240,000 clones; over 11% occur once, and the top ten carry roughly 0.02%. Via the markers CD45RO/CCR7/CD25/CD127/CD95/CD27, stem cell-like memory, regulatory, central memory and naive CD4+ cells were sorted. Purity exceeding 98% was reached by all sorted populations. Per the germline V gene, CDR1 is LGHNA and CDR2 is YNFKEQ. There are 14 residues in the CDR3. Between the trimmed V and J ends, which lost 3 bases and 4 bases, there was a span of 7 bases. This clone was observed a few times. The antigen is not known.

Sample: naive CD4+ T cells from blood. This receptor was identified in a man aged 25 to 40 with type 1 diabetes. The chain couples TRBV4-2 to TRBJ2-6; D is undetermined. CDR3: CASSHPSGANVLTF. The CDR3 nucleotides read TGTGCCAGCAGCCACCCTTCCGGGGCCAACGTCCTGACTTTC.